Sequencing of this T cell receptor (beta chain) was carried out in a study of blood T cell repertoires in COVID-19. Some clones are missing from TCRdb's copy, which holds only in-frame ones; the method was immunoSEQ multiplex PCR. The sample yields 200,000 or so clones, about nine tenths seen once. Germline V gene sequence: CDR1 LNHDA, CDR2 SQIVND (reference sequence). Trimming pared 4 bases from V and 5 bases from J, leaving 9 bases between. The CDR3 sequence is 13 residues long. This TCR was sampled from a woman aged 40 to 50 with acute COVID-19. Source material: PBMCs or T cells enriched from blood (not recorded which). This chain links TRBV19 with TRBJ1-5; possible D gene TRBD1, 6 bases. CDR3 residues: CASSNRQDQPQHF. The CDR3 region has the DNA TGTGCCAGTAGTAATCGACAGGATCAGCCCCAGCATTTT.